Listed below are T cell receptor beta chains from one sample, sequenced in a study of blood T cell repertoires in COVID-19. The protocol was immunoSEQ multiplex PCR, while the TCRdb copy is restricted to in-frame clones and leaves out a portion. The sample records more than 90,000 clones, less than 80% being singletons. Sequenced input: peripheral blood. These receptors all come from a man in his fifties or sixties with acute or convalescent COVID-19. The CDR3 runs from the conserved cysteine through the conserved F or W. Each record gives: V gene, D gene, clone size, J gene, CDR3 protein, CDR3 DNA. The D gene is left open where the match is weak. Some rows have no size entry. The others give once, few or many, or a class for an expanded clone.

TRBV5-1	-	-	TRBJ2-1	CASSLARDNEQFF	TGCGCCAGCAGCTTGGCCCGGGACAATGAGCAGTTCTTC
TRBV27	-	-	TRBJ2-7	CASSDKFHEQYF	TGTGCCAGCAGCGACAAGTTCCACGAGCAGTACTTC
TRBV7-8	TRBD2	-	TRBJ2-5	CASSFRTSGAYQETQYF	TGTGCCAGCAGCTTCCGGACTAGCGGGGCCTACCAAGAGACCCAGTACTTC
TRBV11-1	TRBD1	-	TRBJ1-2	CASSVGTGLTF	TGTGCCAGCAGCGTGGGGACAGGCCTTACCTTC
TRBV19	TRBD1	-	TRBJ1-2	CASKPGRTGVSDGYTF	TGTGCCAGCAAACCTGGTAGGACAGGGGTGAGCGATGGCTACACCTTC
TRBV11-3	-	-	TRBJ2-1	CASSLNHRVDEQFF	TGTGCCAGCAGCTTGAATCACAGGGTGGATGAGCAGTTCTTC
TRBV6-4	-	-	TRBJ1-1	CASSEGAGTEAFF	TGTGCCAGCAGTGAGGGGGCTGGGACTGAAGCTTTCTTT
TRBV27	TRBD1	-	TRBJ2-5	CASSLSQGARETQYF	TGTGCCAGCAGTTTATCACAGGGGGCGAGGGAGACCCAGTACTTC
TRBV6-6	TRBD1	-	TRBJ1-1	CASSFTGQGGTEAFF	TGTGCCAGCAGTTTCACAGGACAGGGAGGGACTGAAGCTTTCTTT
TRBV30	TRBD2	-	TRBJ2-7	CAWSPTPRDFSAGPLAGGSEQYF	TGTGCCTGGAGTCCAACTCCCCGGGACTTTTCAGCGGGGCCACTAGCGGGGGGGAGCGAGCAGTACTTC
TRBV13	-	-	TRBJ1-4	CASSLGGHRSLATNEKLFF	TGTGCCAGCAGCTTGGGAGGACATAGGTCACTTGCAACTAATGAAAAACTGTTTTTT
TRBV5-6	TRBD1	-	TRBJ1-6	CASSLVGTGSISPLHF	TGTGCCAGCAGCTTGGTTGGGACAGGGAGTATTTCACCCCTCCACTTT
TRBV5-1	TRBD1	-	TRBJ2-7	CASSPGQGYYEQYF	TGCGCCAGCAGCCCGGGACAGGGATATTACGAGCAGTACTTC
TRBV19	-	-	TRBJ1-2	CASSPFNYGYTF	TGTGCCAGTAGTCCCTTCAACTATGGCTACACCTTC
TRBV3-1/TRBV3-2	TRBD1	few	TRBJ2-7	CASSQVGGTASYEQYF	TGTGCCAGCAGCCAAGTAGGTGGGACAGCTTCCTACGAGCAGTACTTC
TRBV19	TRBD2	-	TRBJ2-1	CASSFFSGGARNEQFF	TGTGCCAGTAGTTTTTTTAGCGGGGGGGCAAGGAATGAGCAGTTCTTC
TRBV3-1/TRBV3-2	-	-	TRBJ1-3	CASSQHSSGNTIYF	TGTGCCAGCAGCCAACACAGTTCTGGAAACACCATATATTTT
TRBV15	-	-	TRBJ2-1	CATSREGTVLGNEQFF	TGTGCCACCAGCAGAGAGGGTACAGTTCTCGGAAATGAGCAGTTCTTC
TRBV28	-	few	TRBJ2-5	CASSLPGPQETQYF	TGTGCCAGCAGTTTACCAGGGCCCCAAGAGACCCAGTACTTC
TRBV19	TRBD2	-	TRBJ2-2	CASSPWTSGDAGELFF	TGTGCCAGTAGTCCCTGGACTAGCGGGGATGCCGGGGAGCTGTTTTTT
TRBV7-3	TRBD2	-	TRBJ2-1	CASSLNPSGDEQFF	TGTGCCAGCAGCTTAAATCCTAGCGGGGATGAGCAGTTCTTC
TRBV10-3	-	-	TRBJ2-3	CAISRQGTDTQYF	TGTGCCATCAGCAGACAAGGCACAGATACGCAGTATTTT
TRBV6-5	-	few	TRBJ2-7	CASKSYYEQYF	TGTGCCAGCAAGTCCTACTACGAGCAGTACTTC
TRBV4-1	-	-	TRBJ2-3	CASSHGGALGTDTQYF	TGCGCCAGCAGCCACGGCGGAGCTCTTGGCACAGATACGCAGTATTTT
TRBV5-1	TRBD1	-	TRBJ1-2	CASRPDRATNYGYTF	TGCGCCAGCAGACCCGACAGGGCTACTAACTATGGCTACACCTTC
TRBV5-1	-	once	TRBJ2-7	CASSSTGGSTYEQYF	TGCGCCAGCAGCTCGACCGGGGGATCTACCTACGAGCAGTACTTC
TRBV11-2	-	-	TRBJ1-1	CASSLDIGRAFF	TGTGCCAGCAGCTTAGATATAGGGAGGGCTTTCTTT
TRBV10-1	-	many	TRBJ1-6	CASSESRTENSPLHF	TGCGCCAGCAGTGAGTCGAGGACAGAGAATTCACCCCTCCACTTT
TRBV11-1	TRBD1	-	TRBJ2-1	CASSLPRTGGQNEQFF	TGTGCCAGCAGCTTGCCTCGGACAGGGGGCCAGAATGAGCAGTTCTTC
TRBV27	-	-	TRBJ2-1	CASQAGPTYNEQFF	TGTGCCAGTCAGGCGGGACCAACCTACAATGAGCAGTTCTTC
TRBV19	TRBD1	-	TRBJ1-5	CATAGTGGWSNQPQHF	TGTGCCACAGCCGGGACAGGGGGCTGGAGCAATCAGCCCCAGCATTTT
TRBV19	TRBD1	-	TRBJ1-6	CASSMIPGQGTRSPLHF	TGTGCCAGTAGTATGATCCCGGGACAGGGTACGAGATCACCCCTCCACTTT
TRBV9	TRBD1	-	TRBJ1-4	CASSVLGQGEEKLFF	TGTGCCAGCAGCGTCCTTGGACAGGGGGAGGAAAAACTGTTTTTT
TRBV5-4	TRBD1	-	TRBJ2-7	CASSRNRQGLDEQYF	TGTGCCAGCAGCCGGAACCGACAGGGTTTAGACGAGCAGTACTTC
TRBV7-3	-	-	TRBJ2-5	CASSLGPRGTQYF	TGTGCCAGCAGCTTAGGCCCAAGGGGGACCCAGTACTTC
TRBV2	TRBD2	-	TRBJ2-7	CASRPLEAGGTYEQYF	TGTGCCAGCAGACCCCTTGAAGCGGGAGGGACCTACGAGCAGTACTTC
TRBV10-2	TRBD1	-	TRBJ2-5	CASSVDRSIFQETQYF	TGCGCCAGCAGTGTGGACAGGTCCATATTTCAAGAGACCCAGTACTTC
TRBV7-9	TRBD1	few	TRBJ1-5	CASSPGQESQPQHF	TGTGCCAGCAGCCCCGGACAGGAAAGTCAGCCCCAGCATTTT
TRBV20-1	-	-	TRBJ1-2	CSASGVLGNYGYTF	TGCAGTGCTAGTGGGGTGCTCGGGAACTATGGCTACACCTTC
TRBV7-9	TRBD1	-	TRBJ2-5	CASSSGTGVYQETQYF	TGTGCCAGCAGCTCCGGGACAGGGGTCTATCAAGAGACCCAGTACTTC
TRBV5-1	TRBD1	-	TRBJ1-6	CASSPADKTGNSYNSPLHF	TGCGCCAGCAGCCCCGCCGACAAGACAGGGAACTCCTATAATTCACCCCTCCACTTT
TRBV6-5	TRBD1	-	TRBJ2-7	CASNPGQGGFEQYF	TGTGCCAGCAACCCGGGACAGGGGGGTTTTGAGCAGTACTTC
TRBV11-3	-	-	TRBJ1-3	CASSFPPGGPGNTIYF	TGTGCCAGCAGCTTTCCCCCTGGAGGGCCGGGAAACACCATATATTTT
TRBV5-4	TRBD2	-	TRBJ2-5	CASSLWASGRAETQYF	TGTGCCAGCAGCTTGTGGGCTAGCGGGAGGGCGGAGACCCAGTACTTC
TRBV18	-	-	TRBJ2-6	CASSSRQNSGANVLTF	TGTGCCAGCTCATCCCGACAAAACTCTGGGGCCAACGTCCTGACTTTC